Each of the 27 T cell receptor beta chains below was sequenced from the same sample in a study of HIV-infected patients and healthy controls (dated by TCRdb to the mid-2010s). Whole blood was used without cell fractionation, so the repertoire reflected all unsorted peripheral T cells. The method behind the library was 5' RACE. The sequencer was an Illumina MiSeq. SuperScript III was used to reverse transcribe 500 ng RNA with primers targeting the alpha and beta constant regions. Alpha and beta chain libraries were generated separately via chain-specific third strand synthesis with multiplexing indices. Starting from the raw public reads, TCRdb applied fastp trimming at Q25, assembled clones with MiXCR and retained in-frame beta chains. Each record represents a unique CDR3 protein, reported with the most common genes and DNA among its rows. The sample profile shows some 13,000 distinct CDR3 sequences; roughly 9.6% of them were found once. The ten largest clones add up to approximately 7% of the sample.

Sequenced: blood. The receptors derive from an adult in good health.

This clonotype is labeled as medium-sized (0.01 to 0.1%). The gene calls are TRBV3-1 and TRBJ2-3; unclear D gene. CDR3 length: 11 amino acids. V shed 6 bases and J shed 5 bases, with 6 bases lying between them. The germline V gene has CDR1 LGHDT and CDR2 YNNKEL (reference sequence). CDR3 residues: CASRVLDTQYF. The CDR3 DNA is TGTGCCAGCAGGGTTTTAGATACGCAGTATTTT.

By its share, this clonotype is medium-sized (0.01 to 0.1%). The chain joins TRBV20-1 to TRBJ1-1, with D unresolved. Trimming pared 5 bases from V and 3 bases from J, leaving 16 bases between. This CDR3 has 14 amino acids. Germline V gene sequence: CDR1 DFQATT, CDR2 SNEGSKA (reference sequence). CDR3 amino acids: CSARTSEGDTEAFF. The CDR3 DNA sequence: TGCAGTGCTCGCACCTCGGAGGGAGACACTGAAGCTTTCTTT.

This clonotype was observed at least ten times. The CDR3 spells CASSTLYEQYF. The CDR3 DNA is TGTGCCAGTAGTACCCTCTACGAGCAGTACTTC. The chain uses TRBV19 and TRBJ2-7; D ambiguous. Trimming removed 4 bases at V and 3 bases at J, with 4 bases between. This CDR3 has 11 residues. Per germline, CDR1 LNHDA and CDR2 SQIVND (reference sequence). Looking up the rest from reference TRBV19 and TRBJ2-7 gives the full variable domain: DGGITQSPKYLFRKEGQNVTLSCEQNLNHDAMYWYRQDPGQGLRLIYYSQIVNDFQKGDIAEGYSVSREKKESFPLTVTSAQKNPTAFYLCASSTLYEQYFGPGTRLTVT.

This chain links TRBV19 with TRBJ2-3, with TRBD2 matching over 10 bases. J gave up 2 bases and V 6 bases, and 8 bases lay outside the gene matches. Germline V CDR1 and CDR2: LNHDA, SQIVND (reference sequence). CDR3 length: 16 amino acids. The CDR3 DNA reads TGTGCCAGTAGACATCATAGCGGGGGGACCACAGATACGCAGTATTTT. This encodes CASRHHSGGTTDTQYF.

The sample holds many counts of this clonotype. The rearrangement uses TRBV15 and TRBJ2-7, with a possible D match to TRBD1 (7 bases). V was shortened by 4 bases and J by 4 bases, with 14 bases between the two germline ends. The CDR3 is made up of 14 amino acids. CDR1 and CDR2 (germline): LNHNV, YYDKDF (reference sequence). The CDR3 reads CATSTRQGGYEQYF. CDR3 DNA sequence: TGTGCCACCAGCACTAGACAGGGAGGTTACGAGCAGTACTTC.

As to this clonotype: The junction differs from germline at one of its ends, possibly a read error. This chain joins TRBV9 and TRBJ2-1, with a tentative D call TRBD2 (5 bases). CDR1 and CDR2 from the germline V gene are SGDLS and YYNGEE. The CDR3 length is 16 residues. This CDR3 reads CASSVGPELVANEQFF. Written as DNA, the CDR3 is TGTGCTAGCAGCGTAGGTCCGGAACTAGTTGCCAATGAGCAGTTCTTC.

The rearrangement joins TRBV7-8 to TRBJ1-6; no clear D gene. The CDR3 runs 13 residues. Between the trimmed V and J ends, which lost 4 bases and 10 bases, there was a span of 11 bases. The germline CDR1 and CDR2 sequences are SGHVS and FQNEAQ. Here the CDR3 DNA reads TGTGCCAGCAGCTCCCTCCAAAACTCACCCCTCCACTTT. This translates into CASSSLQNSPLHF.

This clonotype was recorded many times. The gene calls are TRBV19 and TRBJ2-5; no clear D gene. CDR1 LNHDA and CDR2 SQIVND come from the germline V gene (reference sequence). V lost 5 bases to trimming and J lost 1 base, with 11 bases between them. The length of the CDR3 is 14 residues. CDR3 region: CASSHGGVQETQYF. DNA for the CDR3: TGTGCCAGTAGTCATGGTGGGGTCCAAGAGACCCAGTACTTC.

The chain combines TRBV5-4 with TRBJ2-1, with 9 nucleotides matching TRBD1. Germline CDR1 SGHNT, CDR2 YYREEE (reference sequence). This CDR3 spans 15 amino acids. The trim removed 1 base at V and 9 bases at J, leaving 8 bases unmatched. CDR3 sequence (DNA): TGTGCCAGCAGCTTGCAACAGGGGGCAGGTAGTGAGCAGTTCTTC. Its protein product is CASSLQQGAGSEQFF.

Ten or more counts support this clonotype. The chain joins TRBV20-1 to TRBJ1-2; no firm D call. The CDR3 extends over 16 amino acids. Germline CDR1 reads DFQATT; CDR2 reads SNEGSKA (reference sequence). V was clipped by 2 bases and J by 4 bases, with 20 bases between them. CDR3: CSARNPDTTGLYGYTF. The DNA for the CDR3 is TGCAGTGCTAGAAATCCCGACACGACCGGCCTCTATGGCTACACCTTC.

Many counts were recorded for this clonotype. V is TRBV5-4 and J is TRBJ1-3, with no clear D. This CDR3 is 15 amino acids long. Trimming removed 2 bases from V and 0 bases from J, with 9 bases in between. The germline V gene has CDR1 SGHNT and CDR2 YYREEE (reference sequence). The DNA for the CDR3 is TGTGCCAGCAGCTTTTCGGCCAGCTCTGGAAACACCATATATTTT. It is translated as CASSFSASSGNTIYF. Together with reference TRBV5-4 and TRBJ1-3, the CDR3 gives the full variable domain: ETGVTQSPTHLIKTRGQQVTLRCSSQSGHNTVSWYQQALGQGPQFIFQYYREEENGRGNFPPRFSGLQFPNYSSELNVNALELDDSALYLCASSFSASSGNTIYFGEGSWLTVV.

This clonotype was detected only a few times. The CDR3 DNA sequence: TGCAGCGTTCCGGGACTAAAGAACACCGGGGAGCTGTTTTTT. This encodes CSVPGLKNTGELFF. The chain employs TRBV29-1 and TRBJ2-2; 7 nucleotides line up with TRBD2. This CDR3 region has 14 residues. The ends lost 5 bases at V and 1 base at J; junction bases unmatched: 4. Germline V gene sequence: CDR1 SQVTM, CDR2 ANQGSEA.

This clonotype was observed at least ten times. This chain links TRBV7-2 with TRBJ2-1, with TRBD2 matching over 10 bases. The CDR3 is 15 amino acids. The V segment lost 2 bases and the J segment 2 bases; nucleotides outside the gene matches: 0. Germline values: CDR1 SGHTA, CDR2 FQGNSA. CDR3 in amino acids: CASSLLAGAYNEQFF. In nucleotides, the CDR3 is TGTGCCAGCAGCTTACTAGCGGGAGCCTACAATGAGCAGTTCTTC.

This clonotype appeared many times. The V and J genes are TRBV5-1 and TRBJ2-3, with D possibly being TRBD2 (5 bases). Deletions cut 2 bases from V and 0 bases from J, with 13 bases between. The CDR3 is 16 amino acids. Germline V gene lookup returns CDR1 SGHRS and CDR2 YFSETQ. The CDR3 loop reads CASSFSAAESTDTQYF. As DNA, the CDR3 is TGCGCCAGCAGCTTCTCAGCGGCAGAAAGCACAGATACGCAGTATTTT. The entire variable domain, with the rest obtained from reference TRBV5-1 and TRBJ2-3, is as follows: KAGVTQTPRYLIKTRGQQVTLSCSPISGHRSVSWYQQTPGQGLQFLFEYFSETQRNKGNFPGRFSGRQFSNSRSEMNVSTLELGDSALYLCASSFSAAESTDTQYFGPGTRLTVL.

Relative to its sample, this clonotype is medium-sized. V gene TRBV6-1 combines with J gene TRBJ2-4; TRBD1 or TRBD2 may be the D gene (5 bases each). Germline loops: CDR1 MNHNS, CDR2 SASEGT. The CDR3 is made up of 12 amino acids. The germline V and J ends were trimmed by 6 bases and 9 bases, with 12 bases remaining between them. Written as DNA, the CDR3 is TGTGCCAGCAGCCTGGAGAGGGGCATTCAGTACTTC. Its translation: CASSLERGIQYF.

The chain uses TRBV27 and TRBJ2-3, with 10 bases aligning to TRBD2. Unmatched junction bases numbered 7, after V lost 5 bases and J lost 5 bases. CDR3 length: 15 amino acids. Germline V gives CDR1 MNHEY, CDR2 SMNVEV (reference sequence). In DNA form, the CDR3 reads TGTGCCAGCAGTGGGCTAGCGGGGGCGGAAGATACGCAGTATTTT. It is translated as CASSGLAGAEDTQYF.

This clonotype is medium-sized within its sample. The V call is TRBV12-3 or TRBV12-4, the J call TRBJ1-5, with D unclear. The CDR3 length is 14 residues. V gave up 3 bases and J gave up 4 bases, with 10 bases separating them. The CDR3 DNA is TGTGCCAGCAGTTTTTCTGGGTCGAATCAGCCCCAGCATTTT. Its translation is CASSFSGSNQPQHF.

Relative to its sample, this clonotype is medium-sized (0.01 to 0.1%). V and J are TRBV3-1 and TRBJ2-7; tentatively, D is TRBD2 (6 bases). Trimming shortened V by 4 bases and J by 6 bases, and 10 bases separated the two germline ends. The CDR3 extends over 12 amino acids. Germline CDR1 and CDR2: LGHDT and YNNKEL (reference sequence). CDR3 nucleotides: TGTGCCAGCAGCCTTACGGGGGTCGAGCAGTACTTC. Protein product: CASSLTGVEQYF.

At least ten counts were recorded for this clonotype. The V gene is TRBV19, the J gene TRBJ1-5, with TRBD1 matching 7 bases. Germline trimming cut 6 bases from V and 4 bases from J; bases unmatched to any gene: 6. The germline V gene encodes CDR1 LNHDA and CDR2 SQIVND (reference sequence). The CDR3 sequence is 14 residues long. DNA for the CDR3: TGTGCCAGTAGAACACAGGGGACGAATCAGCCCCAGCATTTT. It codes for CASRTQGTNQPQHF.

This clonotype was recorded at least ten times. The V and J genes are TRBV6-5 and TRBJ1-5, with D perhaps TRBD1 (5 bases). The CDR3 contains 15 residues. The V end was cut by 7 bases, the J end by 0 bases, with 13 bases between. Germline V gene sequence: CDR1 MNHEY, CDR2 SVGAGI. The CDR3 protein is CASIRGIVSNQPQHF. DNA for the CDR3: TGTGCCAGCATTCGGGGGATCGTTAGCAATCAGCCCCAGCATTTT.

Many counts were recorded for this clonotype. The chain is built from TRBV7-8 and TRBJ2-1; D gene ambiguous. CDR3 length equals 12 residues. V lost 1 base and J lost 10, with 8 bases in between. CDR1 SGHVS and CDR2 FQNEAQ come from the germline V gene. CDR3 nucleotides: TGTGCCAGCAGCTTAGAGGACGAAGAGCAGTTCTTC. Translating it yields CASSLEDEEQFF.

For this clonotype: This may be a read error: a much more frequent sequence differs by one nucleotide. The V gene is TRBV11-2, the J gene TRBJ2-1; D is possibly TRBD1 or TRBD2 (5 bases each). This CDR3 has 15 residues. The germline CDR1 and CDR2 sequences are SGHAT and FQNNGV. CDR3 in DNA: TGTGTCAGCAGCTTTTCCCTGGGGGCCTACAATGAGCAGTTCTTC. This sequence encodes CVSSFSLGAYNEQFF.

This clonotype was detected ten times or more. V gene TRBV6-2 or TRBV6-3 combines with J gene TRBJ2-7; 14 positions match TRBD2. Germline values: CDR1 MNHEY, CDR2 SVGEGT. The V segment lost 4 bases and the J segment 3 bases; nucleotides outside the gene matches: 2. CDR3 length: 15 residues. The CDR3 nucleotides read TGTGCCAGCAGTTCTGGACTAGCGGGGGGCTACGAGCAGTACTTC. This encodes CASSSGLAGGYEQYF.

In its sample, this clonotype was seen many times. Germline and junction disagree at one end, which may indicate a read error. The rearrangement uses TRBV5-1 and TRBJ2-1; TRBD1 might be the D (6 bases). The CDR3 consists of 15 residues. Germline CDR1 and CDR2: SGHRS and YFSETQ. CDR3 in amino acids: CASSFTGNVGNGQFF. CDR3 bases: TGCGCCAGCAGCTTTACAGGGAACGTTGGGAATGGGCAGTTCTTC.

This clonotype has a count of ten or more. The chain links TRBV11-3 to TRBJ2-1; 7 nucleotides match TRBD2. Per the germline V gene, CDR1 is SGHNT and CDR2 is YENEEA. J gave up 5 bases and V 7 bases, and 5 bases lay outside the gene matches. The CDR3 spans 13 residues. Written as DNA, the CDR3 is TGTGCCAGCACCCGGACTAGACACAATGAGCAGTTCTTC. Residues: CASTRTRHNEQFF.

This clonotype ranks as medium-sized (0.01 to 0.1%). This rearrangement joins TRBV27 to TRBJ2-4; D unclear. CDR3 length equals 15 residues. Germline CDR1 reads MNHEY; CDR2 reads SMNVEV (reference sequence). Trimming left V 4 bases short and J 4 bases short, with 14 bases between. The CDR3 bases are TGTGCCAGCAGTTCCAACAACGACAAGAAAAACATTCAGTACTTC. Amino acid sequence: CASSSNNDKKNIQYF.

At least ten counts were recorded for this clonotype. This chain connects TRBV20-1 to TRBJ2-1; perhaps TRBD2 as D (6 bases). The CDR3 runs 13 residues. The V gene's germline CDR1 is DFQATT and CDR2 SNEGSKA (reference sequence). V was pared by 3 bases and J by 7 bases, with 13 bases between. The CDR3 protein is CSASIRAGNEQFF. DNA for the CDR3: TGCAGTGCTAGTATTCGTGCGGGGAATGAGCAGTTCTTC.